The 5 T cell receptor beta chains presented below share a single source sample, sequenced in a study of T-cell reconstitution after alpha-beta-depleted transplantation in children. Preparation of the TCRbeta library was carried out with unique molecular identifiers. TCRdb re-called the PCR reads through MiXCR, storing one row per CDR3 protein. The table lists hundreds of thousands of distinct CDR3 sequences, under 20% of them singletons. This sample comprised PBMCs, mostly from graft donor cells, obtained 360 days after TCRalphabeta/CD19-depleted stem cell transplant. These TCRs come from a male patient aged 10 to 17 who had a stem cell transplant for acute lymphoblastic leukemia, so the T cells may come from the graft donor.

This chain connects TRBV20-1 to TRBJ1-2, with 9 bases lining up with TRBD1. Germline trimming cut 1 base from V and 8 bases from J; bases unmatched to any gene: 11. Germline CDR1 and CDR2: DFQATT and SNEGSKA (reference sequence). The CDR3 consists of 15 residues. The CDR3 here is CSARARDRVRRGYTF. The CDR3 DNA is TGCAGTGCTAGAGCCAGGGACAGGGTCCGTAGGGGCTACACCTTC.

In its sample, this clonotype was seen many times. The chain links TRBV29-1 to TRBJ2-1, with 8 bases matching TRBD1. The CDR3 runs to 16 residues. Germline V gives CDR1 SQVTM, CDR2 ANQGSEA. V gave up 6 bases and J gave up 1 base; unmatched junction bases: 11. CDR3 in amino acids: CSVLTGGSLSYNEQFF. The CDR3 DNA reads TGCAGCGTCTTAACAGGGGGATCGCTGTCCTACAATGAGCAGTTCTTC.

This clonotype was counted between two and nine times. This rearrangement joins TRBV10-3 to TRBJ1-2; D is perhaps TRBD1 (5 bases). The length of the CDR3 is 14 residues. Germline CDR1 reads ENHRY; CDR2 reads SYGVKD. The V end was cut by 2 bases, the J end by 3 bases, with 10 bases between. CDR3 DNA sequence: TGTGCCATCAGTGAGACAGGCCCCTACTATGGCTACACCTTC. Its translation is CAISETGPYYGYTF.

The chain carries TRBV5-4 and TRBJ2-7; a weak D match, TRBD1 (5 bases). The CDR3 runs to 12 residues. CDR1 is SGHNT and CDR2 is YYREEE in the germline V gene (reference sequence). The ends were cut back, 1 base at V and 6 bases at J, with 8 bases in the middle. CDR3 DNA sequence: TGTGCCAGCAGCTTGATCCAGGGCGAGCAGTACTTC. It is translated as CASSLIQGEQYF.

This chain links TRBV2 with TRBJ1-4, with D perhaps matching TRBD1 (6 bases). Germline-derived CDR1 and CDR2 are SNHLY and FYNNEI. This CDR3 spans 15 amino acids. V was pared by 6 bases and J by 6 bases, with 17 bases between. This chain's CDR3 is CASSIRGGTDEKLFF. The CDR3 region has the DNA TGTGCCAGCAGCATACGAGGGGGTACGGATGAAAAACTGTTTTTT.